This is a list of T cell receptor beta chains from one sample in a study of cytomegalovirus exposure and HLA in healthy donors. Sequencing was performed with immunoSEQ multiplex PCR; in TCRdb, only in-frame clones are kept and a portion is missing. The repertoire holds about 150,000 clones, with roughly 80% as singletons. Sequencing used PBMCs. The receptors were gathered from a young man in good health and CMV-seropositive. The CDR3 runs from the conserved cysteine through the conserved F or W. D genes are given only for firm matches. Some rows have no size entry. The others give once, few or many, or a class for an expanded clone.

CDR3aa | CDR3nt | v_gene | d_gene | abundance | j_gene
CASGNGTSQETQYF | TGTGCCAGCGGCAATGGGACTAGCCAAGAGACCCAGTACTTC | TRBV5-4 | TRBD2 | NA | TRBJ2-5
CASSIRYRVGQYF | TGTGCCAGCAGTATTCGATACAGAGTCGGGCAGTACTTC | TRBV28 | NA | NA | TRBJ2-7
CASSPQDGAGAAETQYF | TGTGCCAGCAGTCCTCAGGACGGAGCGGGAGCGGCAGAGACCCAGTACTTC | TRBV28 | TRBD2 | NA | TRBJ2-5
CASSLGHGERTVLTF | TGTGCCAGCAGCTTAGGTCACGGGGAGCGGACCGTCCTGACTTTC | TRBV11-3 | NA | NA | TRBJ2-6
CASSYSSGGYTF | TGTGCCAGCAGTTACTCGAGCGGCGGCTACACCTTC | TRBV6-5 | NA | NA | TRBJ1-2
CASSQTGTRINEQFF | TGTGCCAGCAGCCAAACCGGGACTAGGATCAATGAGCAGTTCTTC | TRBV14 | TRBD2 | NA | TRBJ2-1
CSTSGSRETQYF | TGTTCCACTAGCGGGAGTCGGGAGACCCAGTACTTC | TRBV7-9 | TRBD2 | NA | TRBJ2-5
CASSFRVAGGTRGDEQFF | TGTGCCAGCAGCTTCCGGGTAGCGGGAGGGACCCGAGGCGATGAGCAGTTCTTC | TRBV11-2 | TRBD2 | NA | TRBJ2-1
CASRTPQGSLYEQYF | TGTGCCAGCAGAACCCCGCAGGGGAGTCTCTACGAGCAGTACTTC | TRBV11-2 | NA | NA | TRBJ2-7
CASSAEGGELFF | TGTGCCAGCAGCGCCGAGGGCGGGGAGCTGTTTTTT | TRBV13 | NA | NA | TRBJ2-2
CASSVSGLASYEQYF | TGTGCCAGCAGTGTATCAGGACTAGCTAGCTACGAGCAGTACTTC | TRBV6-5 | TRBD2 | few | TRBJ2-7
CASSSREPSLFTYEQYF | TGTGCCAGCAGCTCGCGCGAGCCGTCTCTCTTCACCTACGAGCAGTACTTC | TRBV7-9 | NA | NA | TRBJ2-7
CASRDRGRTEAFF | TGTGCCAGCAGAGACAGGGGTCGCACTGAAGCTTTCTTT | TRBV7-9 | TRBD1 | once | TRBJ1-1
CAWRANTEAFF | TGTGCCTGGAGGGCGAACACTGAAGCTTTCTTT | TRBV30 | NA | NA | TRBJ1-1
CSVYRVRGNTEAFF | TGCAGCGTTTACAGGGTTCGAGGGAACACTGAAGCTTTCTTT | TRBV29-1 | NA | NA | TRBJ1-1
CASSVGASAGRSNYGYTF | TGTGCCAGCAGCGTAGGGGCGTCGGCGGGAAGATCTAACTATGGCTACACCTTC | TRBV9 | NA | NA | TRBJ1-2
CASSRREGLTGELFF | TGTGCCAGCTCACGGCGGGAGGGCCTCACCGGGGAGCTGTTTTTT | TRBV18 | TRBD2 | NA | TRBJ2-2
CASSLLQGGNQPQHF | TGTGCCAGCAGTTTACTGCAGGGGGGCAATCAGCCCCAGCATTTT | TRBV28 | TRBD1 | few | TRBJ1-5
CASQKDLPSYEQYF | TGCGCCAGCCAAAAGGACTTACCTTCCTACGAGCAGTACTTC | TRBV5-1 | NA | NA | TRBJ2-7
CASSLRGSSTDTQYF | TGTGCCAGCAGTTTGCGAGGGTCCAGCACAGATACGCAGTATTTT | TRBV28 | NA | NA | TRBJ2-3
CASSQEARTNADTQYF | TGTGCCAGCAGCCAAGAAGCAAGGACTAACGCAGATACGCAGTATTTT | TRBV4-2 | NA | once | TRBJ2-3
CASSKSPGTDKQPQHF | TGTGCCAGCAGCAAAAGCCCTGGGACAGATAAACAGCCCCAGCATTTT | TRBV28 | TRBD1 | once | TRBJ1-5